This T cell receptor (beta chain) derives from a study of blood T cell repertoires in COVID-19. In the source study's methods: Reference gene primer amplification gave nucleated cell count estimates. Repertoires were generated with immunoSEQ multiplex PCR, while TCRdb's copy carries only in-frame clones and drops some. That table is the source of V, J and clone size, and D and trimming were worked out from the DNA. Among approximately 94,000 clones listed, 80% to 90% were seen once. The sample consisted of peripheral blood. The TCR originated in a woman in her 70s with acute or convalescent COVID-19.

The CDR3 loop is CASSPGLLGDEQFF. The CDR3 DNA is TGTGCCAGCAGCCCCGGACTATTAGGCGATGAGCAGTTCTTC. The chain uses TRBV7-3 and TRBJ2-1; perhaps TRBD2 as D (6 bases). Trimming left V 5 bases short and J 8 bases short, with 16 bases between. The CDR3 has 14 amino acids. Germline CDR1 is SGHTA and CDR2 is FQGTGA.